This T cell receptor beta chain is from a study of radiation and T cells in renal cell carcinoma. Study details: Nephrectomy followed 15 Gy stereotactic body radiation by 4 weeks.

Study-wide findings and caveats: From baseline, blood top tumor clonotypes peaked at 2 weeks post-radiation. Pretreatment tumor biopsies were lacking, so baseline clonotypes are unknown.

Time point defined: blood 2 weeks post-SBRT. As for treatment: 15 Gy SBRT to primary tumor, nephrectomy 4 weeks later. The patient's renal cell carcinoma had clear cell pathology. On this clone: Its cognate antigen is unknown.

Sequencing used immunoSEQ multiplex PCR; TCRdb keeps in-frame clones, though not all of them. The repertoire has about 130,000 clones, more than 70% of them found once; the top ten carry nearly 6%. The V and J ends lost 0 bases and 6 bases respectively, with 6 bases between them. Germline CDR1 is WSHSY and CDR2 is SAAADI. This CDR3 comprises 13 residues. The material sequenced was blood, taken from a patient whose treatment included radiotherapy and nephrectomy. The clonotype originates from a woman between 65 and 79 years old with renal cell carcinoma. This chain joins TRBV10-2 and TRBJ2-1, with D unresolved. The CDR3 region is CASSESNPNEQFF. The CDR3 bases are TGCGCCAGCAGTGAGTCAAACCCCAATGAGCAGTTCTTC.